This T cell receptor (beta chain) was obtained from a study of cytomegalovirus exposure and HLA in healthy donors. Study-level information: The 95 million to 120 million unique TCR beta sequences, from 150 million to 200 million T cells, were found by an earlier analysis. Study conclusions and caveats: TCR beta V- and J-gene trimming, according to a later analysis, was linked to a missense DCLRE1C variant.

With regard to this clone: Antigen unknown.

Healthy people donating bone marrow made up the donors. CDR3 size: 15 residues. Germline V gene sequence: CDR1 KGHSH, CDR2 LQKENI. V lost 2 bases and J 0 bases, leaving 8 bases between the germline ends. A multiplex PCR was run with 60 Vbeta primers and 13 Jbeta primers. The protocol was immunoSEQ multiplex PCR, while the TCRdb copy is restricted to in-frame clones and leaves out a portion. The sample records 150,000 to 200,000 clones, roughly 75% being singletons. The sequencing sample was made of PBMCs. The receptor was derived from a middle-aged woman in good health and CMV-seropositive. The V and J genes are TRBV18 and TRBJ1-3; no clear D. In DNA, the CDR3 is TGTGCCAGCTCACCAGTGCAGATCTCTGGAAACACCATATATTTT. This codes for CASSPVQISGNTIYF.